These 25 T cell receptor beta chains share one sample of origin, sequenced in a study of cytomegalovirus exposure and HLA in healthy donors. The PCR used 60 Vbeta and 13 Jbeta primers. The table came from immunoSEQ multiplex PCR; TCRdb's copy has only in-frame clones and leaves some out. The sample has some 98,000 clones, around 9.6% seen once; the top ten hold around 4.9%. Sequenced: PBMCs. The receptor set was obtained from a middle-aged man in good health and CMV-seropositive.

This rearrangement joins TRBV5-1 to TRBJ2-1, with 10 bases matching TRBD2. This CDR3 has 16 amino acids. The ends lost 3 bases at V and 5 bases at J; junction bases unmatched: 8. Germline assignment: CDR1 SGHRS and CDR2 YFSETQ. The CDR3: CASSYPLAGANNEQFF. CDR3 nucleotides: TGCGCCAGCAGCTACCCGCTAGCGGGAGCTAACAATGAGCAGTTCTTC.

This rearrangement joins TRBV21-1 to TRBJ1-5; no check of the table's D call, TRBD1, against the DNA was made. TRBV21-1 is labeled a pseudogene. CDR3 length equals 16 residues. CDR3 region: CASSNRDRERDQPQHF. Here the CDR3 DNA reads TGTGCCAGCAGCAATCGGGACAGGGAAAGGGATCAGCCCCAGCATTTT.

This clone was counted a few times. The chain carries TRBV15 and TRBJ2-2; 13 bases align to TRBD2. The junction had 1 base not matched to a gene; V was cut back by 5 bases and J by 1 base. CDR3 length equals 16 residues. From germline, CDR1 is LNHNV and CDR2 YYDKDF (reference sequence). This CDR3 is CATSGTSGMNTGELFF. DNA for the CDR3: TGTGCCACCAGCGGGACTAGCGGGATGAACACCGGGGAGCTGTTTTTT.

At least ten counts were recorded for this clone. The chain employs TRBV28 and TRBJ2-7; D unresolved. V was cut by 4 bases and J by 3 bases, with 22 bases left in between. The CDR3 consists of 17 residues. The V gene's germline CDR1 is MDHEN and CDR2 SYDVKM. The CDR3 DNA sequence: TGTGCCAGCAGTTCTCAGAGAGGCCCTACAACAATCTACGAGCAGTACTTC. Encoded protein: CASSSQRGPTTIYEQYF.

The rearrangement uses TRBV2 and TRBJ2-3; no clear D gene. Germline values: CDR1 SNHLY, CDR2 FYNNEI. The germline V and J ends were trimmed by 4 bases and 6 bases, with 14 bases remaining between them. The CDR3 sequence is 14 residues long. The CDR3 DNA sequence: TGTGCCAGCAGTGTCCTCGACACGCGTGATACGCAGTATTTT. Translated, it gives CASSVLDTRDTQYF. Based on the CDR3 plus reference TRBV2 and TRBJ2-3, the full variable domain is EPEVTQTPSHQVTQMGQEVILRCVPISNHLYFYWYRQILGQKVEFLVSFYNNEISEKSEIFDDQFSVERPDGSNFTLKIRSTKLEDSAMYFCASSVLDTRDTQYFGPGTRLTVL.

As DNA, the CDR3 is TGTGCCAGCATATTTTGGGGGACTAGCGGGTCGACGGGAGAGACCCAGTACTTC. Its protein is CASIFWGTSGSTGETQYF. The rearrangement links TRBV9 to TRBJ2-5; 12 bases line up with TRBD2. CDR1 and CDR2 from the germline V gene are SGDLS and YYNGEE. With 6 bases clipped from V and 4 bases from J, the junction kept 16 bases outside the gene matches. CDR3 length: 18 residues.

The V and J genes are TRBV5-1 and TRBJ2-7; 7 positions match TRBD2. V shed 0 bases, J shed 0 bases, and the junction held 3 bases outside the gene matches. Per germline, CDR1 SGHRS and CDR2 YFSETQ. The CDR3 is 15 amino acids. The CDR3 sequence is CASSLVVAGSYEQYF. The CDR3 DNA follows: TGCGCCAGCAGCTTGGTGGTAGCGGGCTCCTACGAGCAGTACTTC.

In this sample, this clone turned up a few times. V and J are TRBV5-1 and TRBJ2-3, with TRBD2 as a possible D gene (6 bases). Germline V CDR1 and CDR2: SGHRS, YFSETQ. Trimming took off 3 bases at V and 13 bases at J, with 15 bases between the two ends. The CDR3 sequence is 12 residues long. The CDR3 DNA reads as TGCGCCAGCAGCTCAAGCGCGGGACCTAAGTATTTT. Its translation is CASSSSAGPKYF.

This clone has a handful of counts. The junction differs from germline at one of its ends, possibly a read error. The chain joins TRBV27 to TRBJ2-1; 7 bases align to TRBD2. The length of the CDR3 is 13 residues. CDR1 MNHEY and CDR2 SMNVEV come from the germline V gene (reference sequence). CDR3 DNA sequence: TGTGCCAGCAGTTTGGGGGACTACCATGAGCAGTTCTTC. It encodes CASSLGDYHEQFF.

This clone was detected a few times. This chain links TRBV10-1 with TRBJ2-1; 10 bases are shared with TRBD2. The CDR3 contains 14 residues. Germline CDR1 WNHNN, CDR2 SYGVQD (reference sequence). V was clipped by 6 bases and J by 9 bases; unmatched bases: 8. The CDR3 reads CASSGGLASSEQFF. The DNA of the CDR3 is TGCGCCAGCAGCGGGGGACTAGCGTCGAGTGAGCAGTTCTTC.

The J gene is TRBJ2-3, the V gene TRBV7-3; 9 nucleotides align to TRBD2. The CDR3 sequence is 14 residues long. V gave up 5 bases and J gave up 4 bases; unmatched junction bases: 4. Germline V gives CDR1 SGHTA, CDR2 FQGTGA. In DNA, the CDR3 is TGTGCCAGCAGCATCGGACTAGCGCCAGATACGCAGTATTTT. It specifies CASSIGLAPDTQYF. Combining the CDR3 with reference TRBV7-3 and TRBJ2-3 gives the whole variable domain GAGVSQTPSNKVTEKGKYVELRCDPISGHTALYWYRQSLGQGPEFLIYFQGTGAADDSGLPNDRFFAVRPEGSVSTLKIQRTERGDSAVYLCASSIGLAPDTQYFGPGTRLTVL.

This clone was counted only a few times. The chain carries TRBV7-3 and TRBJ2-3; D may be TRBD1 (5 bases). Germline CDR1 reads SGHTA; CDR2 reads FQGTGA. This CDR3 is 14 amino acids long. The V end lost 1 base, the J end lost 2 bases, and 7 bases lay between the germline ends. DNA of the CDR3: TGTGCCAGCAGCTTAAGGGGCATCACAGATACGCAGTATTTT. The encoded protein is CASSLRGITDTQYF.

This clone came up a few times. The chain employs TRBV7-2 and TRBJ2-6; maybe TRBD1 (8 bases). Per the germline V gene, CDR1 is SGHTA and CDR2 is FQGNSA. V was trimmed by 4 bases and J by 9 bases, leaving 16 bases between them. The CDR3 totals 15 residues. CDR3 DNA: TGTGCCAGCAGCTCCCAGGACAGGGAGGGCAACGTCCTGACTTTC. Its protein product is CASSSQDREGNVLTF.

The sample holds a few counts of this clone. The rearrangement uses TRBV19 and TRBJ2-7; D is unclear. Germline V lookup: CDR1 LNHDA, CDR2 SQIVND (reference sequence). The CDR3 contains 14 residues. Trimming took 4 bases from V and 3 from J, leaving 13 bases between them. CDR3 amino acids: CASSRARYDYEQYF. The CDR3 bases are TGTGCCAGTAGTAGGGCACGGTATGACTACGAGCAGTACTTC.

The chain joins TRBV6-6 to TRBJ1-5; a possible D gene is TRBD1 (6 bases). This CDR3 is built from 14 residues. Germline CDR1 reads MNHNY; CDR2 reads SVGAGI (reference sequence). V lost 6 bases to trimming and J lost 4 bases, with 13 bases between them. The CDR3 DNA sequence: TGTGCCAGCAGGTCAAAGGGGGGGAATCAGCCCCAGCATTTT. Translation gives CASRSKGGNQPQHF.

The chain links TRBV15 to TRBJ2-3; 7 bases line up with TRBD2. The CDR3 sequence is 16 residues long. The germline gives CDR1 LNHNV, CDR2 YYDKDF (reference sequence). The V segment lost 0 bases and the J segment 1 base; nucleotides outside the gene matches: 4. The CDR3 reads CATSRDALAGTDTQYF. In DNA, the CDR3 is TGTGCCACCAGCAGAGATGCCCTAGCGGGCACAGATACGCAGTATTTT.

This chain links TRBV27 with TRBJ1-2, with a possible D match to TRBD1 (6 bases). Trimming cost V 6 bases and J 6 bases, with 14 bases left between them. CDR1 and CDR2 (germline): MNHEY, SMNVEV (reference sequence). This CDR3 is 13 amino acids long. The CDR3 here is CASSIQGADGYTF. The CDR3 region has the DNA TGTGCCAGCAGCATACAGGGCGCGGATGGCTACACCTTC.

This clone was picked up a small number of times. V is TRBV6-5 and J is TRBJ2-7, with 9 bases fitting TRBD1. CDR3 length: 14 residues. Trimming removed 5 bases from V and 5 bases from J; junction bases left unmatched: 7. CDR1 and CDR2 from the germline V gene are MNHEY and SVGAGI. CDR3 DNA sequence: TGTGCCAGCAGTCCCGGGACAGGGAACAACGAGCAGTACTTC. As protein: CASSPGTGNNEQYF.

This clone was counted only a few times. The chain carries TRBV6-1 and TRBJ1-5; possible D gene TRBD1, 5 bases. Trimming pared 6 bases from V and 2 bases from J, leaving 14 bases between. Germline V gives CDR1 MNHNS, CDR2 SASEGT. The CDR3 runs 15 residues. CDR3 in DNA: TGTGCCAGCAGGGCGGGGGTGGTGGGCAATCAGCCCCAGCATTTT. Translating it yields CASRAGVVGNQPQHF.

The CDR3 nucleotides are TGTGCCAGCAGCCATGACAGGGTCCCAGCTAACTATGGCTACACCTTC. Translating gives CASSHDRVPANYGYTF. This chain joins TRBV7-9 and TRBJ1-2, with 7 bases that match TRBD1. Germline loops: CDR1 SEHNR, CDR2 FQNEAQ (reference sequence). V lost 5 bases to trimming and J lost 0 bases; unmatched junction nucleotides: 9. CDR3 length: 16 residues.

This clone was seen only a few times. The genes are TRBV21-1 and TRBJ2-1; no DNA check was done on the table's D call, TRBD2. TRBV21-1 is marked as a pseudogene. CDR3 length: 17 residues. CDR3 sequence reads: CASSKARGGSSYNEQFF. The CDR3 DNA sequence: TGTGCCAGCAGCAAAGCGCGTGGGGGGAGCTCCTACAATGAGCAGTTCTTC.

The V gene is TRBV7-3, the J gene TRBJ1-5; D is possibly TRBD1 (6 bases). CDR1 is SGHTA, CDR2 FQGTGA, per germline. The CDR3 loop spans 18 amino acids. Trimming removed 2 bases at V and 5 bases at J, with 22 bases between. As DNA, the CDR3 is TGTGCCAGCAGCTTAGGGGGACAAATTCTCGTCGGGGATCAGCCCCAGCATTTT. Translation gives CASSLGGQILVGDQPQHF.

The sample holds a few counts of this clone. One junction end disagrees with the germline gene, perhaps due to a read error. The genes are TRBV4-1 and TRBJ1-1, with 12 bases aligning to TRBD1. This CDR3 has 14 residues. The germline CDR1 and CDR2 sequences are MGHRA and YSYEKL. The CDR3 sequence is CANSQVGTGGVAFF. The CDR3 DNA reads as TGCGCCAACAGCCAAGTTGGGACAGGGGGCGTAGCTTTCTTT.

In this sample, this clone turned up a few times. The CDR3 loop reads CAWSAGTSGKRYQETQYF. The CDR3 region has the DNA TGTGCCTGGAGCGCCGGGACTAGCGGGAAAAGGTACCAAGAGACCCAGTACTTC. This sequence joins TRBV30 and TRBJ2-5; 13 nucleotides line up with TRBD2. The CDR3 is 18 amino acids. With V trimmed by 3 bases and J by 0 bases, 10 bases remained unmatched. Germline-derived CDR1 and CDR2 are GTSNPN and SVGIG (reference sequence).

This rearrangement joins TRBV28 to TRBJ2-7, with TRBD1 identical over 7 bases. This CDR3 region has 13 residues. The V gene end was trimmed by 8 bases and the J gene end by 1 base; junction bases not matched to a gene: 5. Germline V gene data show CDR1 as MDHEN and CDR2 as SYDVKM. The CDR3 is CASLQGNSYEQYF. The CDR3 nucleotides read TGTGCCAGCCTACAGGGGAATTCCTACGAGCAGTACTTC. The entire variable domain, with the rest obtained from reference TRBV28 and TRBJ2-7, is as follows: DVKVTQSSRYLVKRTGEKVFLECVQDMDHENMFWYRQDPGLGLRLIYFSYDVKMKEKGDIPEGYSVSREKKERFSLILESASTNQTSMYLCASLQGNSYEQYFGPGTRLTVT.